The clone carrying this TCR beta chain has a handful of counts. The data stem from a study of T cells in Graves' hyperthyroidism and ophthalmopathy. Researchers took RNA transcripts and amplified the TCR beta CDR3 regions from them. In the first-round RT-PCR of the TCR CDR3, the HTBI primer set was used. TCRdb reprocessed the multiplex PCR reads with MiXCR, giving one entry per CDR3 protein. The sample yields more than 550,000 distinct CDR3 sequences, approximately 15% seen once. Patients aged 18 to 65 with hyperthyroidism were newly diagnosed, with duration under 2 months. Exclusion of patients followed from uncontrolled infection, other autoimmune disease, pregnancy or lactation. The germline CDR1 and CDR2 sequences are MNHEY and SMNVEV (reference sequence). The CDR3 covers 14 residues. Deletions cut 0 bases from V and 3 bases from J, with 9 bases between.

V and J are TRBV27 and TRBJ2-7; no clear D gene. This receptor was taken from a man over 45 with Graves' hyperthyroidism. Sequencing was performed on blood. CDR3 coding DNA: TGTGCCAGCAGTTTATCCGGCAGTCACTACGAGCAGTACTTC. Protein product: CASSLSGSHYEQYF.